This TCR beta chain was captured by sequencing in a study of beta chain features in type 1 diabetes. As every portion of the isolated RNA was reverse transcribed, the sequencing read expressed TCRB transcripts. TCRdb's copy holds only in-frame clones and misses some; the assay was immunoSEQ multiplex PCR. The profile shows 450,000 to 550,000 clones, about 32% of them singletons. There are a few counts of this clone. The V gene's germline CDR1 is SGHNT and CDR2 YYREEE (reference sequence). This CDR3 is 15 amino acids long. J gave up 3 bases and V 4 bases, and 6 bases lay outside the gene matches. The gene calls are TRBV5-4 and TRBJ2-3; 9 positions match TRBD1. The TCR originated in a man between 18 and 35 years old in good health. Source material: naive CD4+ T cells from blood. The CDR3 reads CASSLRDRVTDTQYF. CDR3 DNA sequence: TGTGCCAGCAGCCTCCGGGACAGGGTTACAGATACGCAGTATTTT.